Listed here are 31 T cell receptor beta chains from one sample, sequenced in a study of blood T cells in healthy people across ages. Through a sample-barcoded 5' primer and a J-beta primer mix, a second PCR was run for roughly 6 to 11 cycles. TCRdb reprocessed the 5' RACE reads via MiXCR and lists one record per CDR3 protein. The repertoire has 1.5 million to 2 million distinct CDR3 sequences, 35% to 50% of them found once; the top ten carry more than 20%. The specimen sequenced was blood. These TCRs come from a human donor in good health.

This clonotype was seen only a few times. This chain links TRBV6-5 with TRBJ1-1; the D gene is possibly TRBD1 (5 bases). Germline CDR1 is MNHEY and CDR2 is SVGAGI. Trimming removed 4 bases from V and 8 bases from J, with 14 bases in between. The CDR3 is made up of 13 amino acids. This CDR3 reads CASSSGGTPEAFF. CDR3 DNA: TGTGCCAGCAGTTCCGGCGGGACTCCCGAAGCTTTCTTT.

The CDR3 DNA reads TGTGCCATCAGTGAATTAGCGTGGGCAAACTACGAGCAGTACTTC. Amino acid sequence: CAISELAWANYEQYF. The chain uses TRBV10-3 and TRBJ2-7; D is possibly TRBD2 (5 bases). With 3 bases removed from V and 3 bases from J, the gap between germline ends came to 15 bases. The germline CDR1 and CDR2 sequences are ENHRY and SYGVKD. CDR3 length: 15 amino acids.

This clonotype came up a few times. This rearrangement joins TRBV18 to TRBJ1-2; unclear D gene. This CDR3 contains 12 residues. V gave up 4 bases and J gave up 2 bases, with 5 bases separating them. The germline V gene encodes CDR1 KGHSH and CDR2 LQKENI. The CDR3 DNA reads TGTGCCAGCTCACACGAGAACTATGGCTACACCTTC. Translation gives CASSHENYGYTF.

The chain employs TRBV14 and TRBJ1-2; D is ambiguous. Germline lookup yields CDR1 SGHDN and CDR2 FVKESK. There are 16 residues in the CDR3. V lost 0 bases and J 0 bases, leaving 11 bases between the germline ends. CDR3 amino acids: CASSQEGEGANYGYTF. DNA of the CDR3: TGTGCCAGCAGCCAAGAAGGTGAGGGAGCTAACTATGGCTACACCTTC. The whole variable domain, remainder taken from reference TRBV14 and TRBJ1-2, is EAGVTQFPSHSVIEKGQTVTLRCDPISGHDNLYWYRRVMGKEIKFLLHFVKESKQDESGMPNNRFLAERTGGTYSTLKVQPAELEDSGVYFCASSQEGEGANYGYTFGSGTRLTVV.

The V call is TRBV11-1, the J call TRBJ1-2; D ambiguous. Germline values: CDR1 SGHAT, CDR2 FQDESV (reference sequence). The CDR3 covers 13 residues. V was shortened by 3 bases and J by 2 bases, with 7 bases between the two germline ends. CDR3: CASSFEPNYGYTF. CDR3 coding DNA: TGTGCCAGCAGCTTCGAACCGAACTATGGCTACACCTTC.

In this sample, this clonotype turned up a few times. This chain uses TRBV4-3 with TRBJ1-3; D ambiguous. The CDR3 length is 18 residues. Germline values: CDR1 LGHNA, CDR2 YSLEER. Trimming shortened V by 0 bases and J by 0 bases, and 15 bases separated the two germline ends. This chain's CDR3 is CASSQDHNGEFSGNTIYF. As DNA, the CDR3 is TGCGCCAGCAGCCAAGATCATAATGGGGAATTCTCTGGAAACACCATATATTTT.

This clonotype was picked up one time. Its ends do not fully match the called genes, so a read error is possible. This sequence joins TRBV2 and TRBJ1-1; D is ambiguous. The CDR3 consists of 14 residues. The germline V gene has CDR1 SNHLY and CDR2 FYNNEI. CDR3 DNA: TGTGTCAGCAGTTGCAGTAGAAGGAACACTGAAGCTTTCTTT. The encoded protein is CVSSCSRRNTEAFF.

The rearrangement joins TRBV15 to TRBJ1-2, with 11 bases fitting TRBD1. Germline CDR1 is LNHNV and CDR2 is YYDKDF (reference sequence). V was clipped by 5 bases and J by 0 bases; unmatched bases: 11. This CDR3 is built from 18 residues. The DNA of the CDR3 is TGTGCCACCAGCTTTCCTCGGACAGGGGGCGATCCTAACTATGGCTACACCTTC. This codes for CATSFPRTGGDPNYGYTF. Full variable domain (outside the CDR3, taken from reference TRBV15 and TRBJ1-2): DAMVIQNPRYQVTQFGKPVTLSCSQTLNHNVMYWYQQKSSQAPKLLFHYYDKDFNNEADTPDNFQSRRPNTSFCFLDIRSPGLGDTAMYLCATSFPRTGGDPNYGYTFGSGTRLTVV.

This clonotype was seen only a few times. V gene TRBV11-2 combines with J gene TRBJ1-2; 10 bases map to TRBD1. This CDR3 has 13 residues. The V gene end was trimmed by 8 bases and the J gene end by 7 bases; junction bases not matched to a gene: 7. Germline lookup yields CDR1 SGHAT and CDR2 FQNNGV. Here the CDR3 reads CASAPGQGFGYTF. The CDR3 DNA follows: TGTGCCAGCGCCCCGGGACAGGGGTTTGGCTACACCTTC.

This clonotype was seen a handful of times. An end of the junction differs from the germline gene, which may be a read error. The chain links TRBV2 to TRBJ2-2; 7 bases fit TRBD1. The V gene's germline CDR1 is SNHLY and CDR2 FYNNEI. The CDR3 runs to 16 residues. CDR3 DNA sequence: TGTGCCGGCAGCAAACGACAGGGAACGAACACCGGGGAGCTGTTTTTT. Amino acid sequence: CAGSKRQGTNTGELFF. Supplemented by reference TRBV2 and TRBJ2-2, the full variable domain reads EPEVTQTPSHQVTQMGQEVILRCVPISNHLYFYWYRQILGQKVEFLVSFYNNEISEKSEIFDDQFSVERPDGSNFTLKIRSTKLEDSAMYFCAGSKRQGTNTGELFFGEGSRLTVL.

The chain is built from TRBV9 and TRBJ1-4; D perhaps matches TRBD1 (5 bases). CDR3 size: 15 residues. V was shortened by 4 bases and J by 8 bases, with 18 bases between the two germline ends. Germline CDR1 SGDLS, CDR2 YYNGEE. The DNA for the CDR3 is TGTGCCAGCAGCCCACGGCGAGGGGATCGGGAAAAACTGTTTTTT. Amino acids: CASSPRRGDREKLFF. Using reference TRBV9 and TRBJ1-4 for the parts outside the CDR3, the full variable domain is DSGVTQTPKHLITATGQRVTLRCSPRSGDLSVYWYQQSLDQGLQFLIQYYNGEERAKGNILERFSAQQFPDLHSELNLSSLELGDSALYFCASSPRRGDREKLFFGSGTQLSVL.

This sequence joins TRBV5-1 and TRBJ2-3; TRBD1 matches 9 bases. CDR1 SGHRS and CDR2 YFSETQ come from the germline V gene. CDR3 size: 15 residues. The V segment lost 2 bases and the J segment 3 bases; nucleotides outside the gene matches: 4. Written as DNA, the CDR3 is TGCGCCAGCAGCTTAACAGGGGGCCTAACAGATACGCAGTATTTT. Its protein is CASSLTGGLTDTQYF.

The V gene is TRBV29-1, the J gene TRBJ1-2; possibly TRBD1 for D (6 bases). The CDR3 loop spans 11 amino acids. Germline V gene lookup returns CDR1 SQVTM and CDR2 ANQGSEA. V was shortened by 7 bases and J by 10 bases, with 16 bases between the two germline ends. Here the CDR3 DNA reads TGCAGCGAATGGGGGGCTGAGGACTACACCTTC. Translating it yields CSEWGAEDYTF.

This clonotype was observed many times. The genes are TRBV6-2 or TRBV6-3 and TRBJ2-1, with D possibly being TRBD1 (7 bases). The CDR3 is 19 amino acids. Per germline, CDR1 MNHEY and CDR2 SVGEGT. V gave up 2 bases and J gave up 5 bases, with 25 bases separating them. Written as DNA, the CDR3 is TGTGCCAGCAGTTACGAGCAGGGGGACGGGGGAAGGGCTGACAATGAGCAGTTCTTC. Protein product: CASSYEQGDGGRADNEQFF.

This CDR3 is CAWSVGTQQFF. The DNA of the CDR3 is TGTGCCTGGAGTGTAGGCACCCAGCAGTTCTTC. V usage is TRBV30 and J usage is TRBJ2-1, with D uncertain. The CDR3 extends over 11 amino acids. Germline CDR1 GTSNPN, CDR2 SVGIG (reference sequence). V gave up 0 bases and J gave up 11 bases, with 8 bases separating them.

In this sample, this clonotype turned up a few times. The chain combines TRBV6-2 or TRBV6-3 with TRBJ1-5; TRBD1 aligns across 8 bases. The V and J ends lost 6 bases and 7 bases, in that order; junction bases with no gene match: 8. CDR3 length: 14 residues. CDR1 MNHEY and CDR2 SVGEGT come from the germline V gene. The CDR3 sequence is CASRQTGAAQPQHF. In DNA form, the CDR3 reads TGTGCCAGCAGACAGACAGGGGCGGCCCAGCCCCAGCATTTT.

V and J are TRBV3-1 and TRBJ2-7; D may be TRBD1 or TRBD2 (6 bases each). V was shortened by 1 base and J by 4 bases, with 14 bases between the two germline ends. Germline V CDR1 and CDR2: LGHDT, YNNKEL (reference sequence). The CDR3 contains 15 residues. CDR3 region: CASSQVGGYGYEQYF. In DNA, the CDR3 is TGTGCCAGCAGCCAAGTAGGGGGGTACGGTTACGAGCAGTACTTC.

The chain links TRBV20-1 to TRBJ1-1; D is ambiguous. From germline, CDR1 is DFQATT and CDR2 SNEGSKA (reference sequence). With 3 bases removed from V and 0 bases from J, the gap between germline ends came to 8 bases. The CDR3 has 13 residues. CDR3 protein: CSASGDLNTEAFF. CDR3 DNA sequence: TGCAGTGCTAGTGGGGATTTGAACACTGAAGCTTTCTTT.

This clonotype turned up a few times. V is TRBV12-3 or TRBV12-4 and J is TRBJ1-1, with 7 nucleotides matching TRBD1. The length of the CDR3 is 14 residues. After removal of 6 bases from V and 4 bases from J, the junction contained 8 bases not matched to a gene. Here the CDR3 DNA reads TGTGCCAGCAGCTATGACAGGGTGAGCACTGAAGCTTTCTTT. It codes for CASSYDRVSTEAFF.

The chain combines TRBV7-2 with TRBJ2-5; D not resolved. The DNA end is more similar to TRBJ2-7, so the J call may be wrong. The CDR3 has 12 amino acids. Germline-derived CDR1 and CDR2 are SGHTA and FQGNSA. In nucleotides, the CDR3 is TGTGCCAGCAGCTTCGAGCGTAACGAGCAGTACTTC. As protein: CASSFERNEQYF.

A note on this clonotype: An end of the junction differs from the germline gene, which may be a read error. The CDR3 loop is CASSPRLAGGETQDF. The DNA for the CDR3 is TGTGCCAGCAGTCCCAGACTAGCGGGGGGAGAGACCCAGGACTTC. J is TRBJ2-5 and V is TRBV27, with TRBD2 matching 13 bases. Germline V gives CDR1 MNHEY, CDR2 SMNVEV (reference sequence). The CDR3 sequence is 15 residues long.

As for this clonotype: An end of the junction does not agree with germline; a read error may underlie this. The gene calls are TRBV5-5 and TRBJ1-4; a possible D gene is TRBD1 (5 bases). This CDR3 spans 13 amino acids. CDR1 is SGHKS and CDR2 is YYEKEE in the germline V gene (reference sequence). The CDR3 coding sequence is TGTGCCTGCAGCTTCAGGTGGGACGGGAAACTGTTTTTT. Residues: CACSFRWDGKLFF.

This clonotype was seen ten or more times. The V gene is TRBV12-3 or TRBV12-4, the J gene TRBJ2-4; tentatively, D is TRBD1 or TRBD2 (5 bases each). Trimming took off 4 bases at V and 9 bases at J, with 13 bases between the two ends. This CDR3 spans 13 amino acids. The CDR3 nucleotides are TGTGCCAGCAGTTCCGGGACCCCCAGCATTCAGTACTTC. It encodes CASSSGTPSIQYF.

This clonotype was found a few times. This rearrangement joins TRBV9 to TRBJ1-2; no clear D gene. V lost 3 bases and J 0 bases, leaving 9 bases between the germline ends. There are 14 residues in the CDR3. From germline, CDR1 is SGDLS and CDR2 YYNGEE. CDR3 DNA sequence: TGTGCCAGCAGCGGTACCGCAGCTAACTATGGCTACACCTTC. It yields the protein CASSGTAANYGYTF. The entire variable domain, with the rest obtained from reference TRBV9 and TRBJ1-2, is as follows: DSGVTQTPKHLITATGQRVTLRCSPRSGDLSVYWYQQSLDQGLQFLIQYYNGEERAKGNILERFSAQQFPDLHSELNLSSLELGDSALYFCASSGTAANYGYTFGSGTRLTVV.

The V gene is TRBV9, the J gene TRBJ2-3, with D possibly TRBD1 on 5 matching bases. The V gene's germline CDR1 is SGDLS and CDR2 YYNGEE. The CDR3 runs 16 residues. Between the trimmed V and J ends, which lost 4 bases and 6 bases, there was a span of 21 bases. The CDR3 loop is CASSPNPGQGIDTQYF. CDR3 nucleotides: TGTGCCAGCAGCCCCAACCCGGGCCAGGGCATCGATACGCAGTATTTT.

The chain recombines TRBV6-5 with TRBJ2-5, with 7 bases that match TRBD2. The CDR3 runs to 16 residues. Germline-derived CDR1 and CDR2 are MNHEY and SVGAGI. Losses at the gene ends were 6 bases for V and 1 base for J; bases not matched to a gene: 11. The chain's CDR3 is CASRNGRVYSQETQYF. The CDR3 DNA is TGTGCCAGCAGAAATGGGAGGGTCTATTCCCAAGAGACCCAGTACTTC.

The chain uses TRBV7-2 and TRBJ2-4, with no clear D. CDR3 size: 14 residues. V dropped 5 bases and J dropped 6 bases, with 14 bases sitting between them. CDR1 and CDR2 from the germline V gene are SGHTA and FQGNSA. CDR3 in amino acids: CASSTNGRTNIQYF. In DNA form, the CDR3 reads TGTGCCAGCAGCACCAATGGACGGACAAACATTCAGTACTTC.

The genes are TRBV20-1 and TRBJ1-1; D is ambiguous. Between the trimmed V and J ends, which lost 0 bases and 3 bases, there was a span of 11 bases. CDR3 size: 14 residues. Germline V lookup: CDR1 DFQATT, CDR2 SNEGSKA (reference sequence). CDR3 region: CSARDLRGDTEAFF. CDR3 DNA: TGCAGTGCTAGAGATCTTAGAGGAGACACTGAAGCTTTCTTT.

This clonotype has a single count. The chain uses TRBV3-1 and TRBJ1-2; D ambiguous. This CDR3 is 14 amino acids long. Per the germline V gene, CDR1 is LGHDT and CDR2 is YNNKEL (reference sequence). V was shortened by 2 bases and J by 7 bases, with 14 bases between the two germline ends. The chain's CDR3 is CASSQSGEPSGYTF. Here the CDR3 DNA reads TGTGCCAGCAGCCAATCCGGGGAGCCTAGTGGCTACACCTTC.

The sample holds a few counts of this clonotype. CDR3 protein: CATSSVRGGGSPLHF. CDR3 DNA: TGTGCCACCAGCAGTGTCAGGGGGGGAGGTTCACCCCTCCACTTT. The genes are TRBV15 and TRBJ1-6; the match to TRBD1 covers 7 bases. J was trimmed by 9 bases and V by 3 bases; bases with no gene match: 8. The germline gives CDR1 LNHNV, CDR2 YYDKDF (reference sequence). This CDR3 contains 15 residues.

The V gene is TRBV29-1, the J gene TRBJ1-1; no firm D call. Germline-derived CDR1 and CDR2 are SQVTM and ANQGSEA. This CDR3 region has 14 residues. The V and J ends lost 0 bases and 1 base respectively, with 9 bases between them. The CDR3 spells CSVEDPRTNTEAFF. The CDR3 DNA reads as TGCAGCGTTGAAGATCCACGGACGAACACTGAAGCTTTCTTT.